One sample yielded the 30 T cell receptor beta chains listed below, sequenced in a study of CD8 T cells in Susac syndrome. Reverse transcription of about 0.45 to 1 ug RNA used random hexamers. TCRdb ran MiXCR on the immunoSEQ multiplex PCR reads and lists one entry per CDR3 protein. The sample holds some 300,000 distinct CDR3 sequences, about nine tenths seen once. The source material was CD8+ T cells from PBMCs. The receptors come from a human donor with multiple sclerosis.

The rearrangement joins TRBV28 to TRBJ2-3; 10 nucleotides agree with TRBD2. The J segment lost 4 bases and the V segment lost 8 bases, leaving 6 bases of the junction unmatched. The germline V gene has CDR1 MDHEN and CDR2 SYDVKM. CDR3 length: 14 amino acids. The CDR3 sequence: CASATLAGADTQYF. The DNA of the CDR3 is TGTGCCAGCGCAACTCTAGCGGGAGCAGATACGCAGTATTTT.

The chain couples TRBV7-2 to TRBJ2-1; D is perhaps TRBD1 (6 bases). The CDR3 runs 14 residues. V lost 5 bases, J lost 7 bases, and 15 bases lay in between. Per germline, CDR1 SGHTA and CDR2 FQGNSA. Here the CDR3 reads CASSPYPQGNEQFF. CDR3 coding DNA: TGTGCCAGCAGCCCATATCCACAGGGAAATGAGCAGTTCTTC.

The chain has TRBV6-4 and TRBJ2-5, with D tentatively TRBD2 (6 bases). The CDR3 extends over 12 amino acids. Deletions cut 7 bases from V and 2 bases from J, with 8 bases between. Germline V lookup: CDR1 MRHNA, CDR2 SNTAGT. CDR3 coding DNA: TGTGCCAGCAATAGCGGACAAGAGACCCAGTACTTC. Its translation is CASNSGQETQYF.

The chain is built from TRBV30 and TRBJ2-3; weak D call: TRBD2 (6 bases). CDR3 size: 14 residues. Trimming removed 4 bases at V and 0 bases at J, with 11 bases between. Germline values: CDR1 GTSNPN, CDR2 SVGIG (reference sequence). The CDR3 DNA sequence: TGTGCCTGGAATCGGGGGTTTAGCACAGATACGCAGTATTTT. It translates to CAWNRGFSTDTQYF.

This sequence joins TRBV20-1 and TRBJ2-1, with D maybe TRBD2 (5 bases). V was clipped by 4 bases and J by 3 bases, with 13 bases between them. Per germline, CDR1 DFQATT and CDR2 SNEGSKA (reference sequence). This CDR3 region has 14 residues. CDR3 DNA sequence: TGCAGTGCTAATCCCCCCGACTACTACAATGAGCAGTTCTTC. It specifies CSANPPDYYNEQFF.

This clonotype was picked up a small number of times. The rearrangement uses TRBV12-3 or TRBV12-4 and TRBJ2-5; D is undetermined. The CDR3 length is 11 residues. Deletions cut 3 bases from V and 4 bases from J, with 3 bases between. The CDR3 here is CASSFSETQYF. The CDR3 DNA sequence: TGTGCCAGCAGTTTCTCAGAGACCCAGTACTTC.

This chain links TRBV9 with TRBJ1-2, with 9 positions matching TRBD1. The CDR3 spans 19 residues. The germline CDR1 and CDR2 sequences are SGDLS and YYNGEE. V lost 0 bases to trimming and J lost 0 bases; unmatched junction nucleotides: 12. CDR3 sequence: CASSVGRTGERTANYGYTF. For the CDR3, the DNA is TGTGCCAGCAGCGTAGGAAGGACAGGGGAAAGGACGGCTAACTATGGCTACACCTTC.

CDR3 DNA: TGTGCCAGCAGTCCCTCGGGGACAGGGGGCAATGGAGCTTTCTTT. As protein: CASSPSGTGGNGAFF. V usage is TRBV27 and J usage is TRBJ1-1, with 12 bases that match TRBD1. The ends lost 5 bases at V and 10 bases at J; junction bases unmatched: 11. The CDR3 covers 15 residues. Looked up from germline, CDR1 is MNHEY and CDR2 is SMNVEV (reference sequence).

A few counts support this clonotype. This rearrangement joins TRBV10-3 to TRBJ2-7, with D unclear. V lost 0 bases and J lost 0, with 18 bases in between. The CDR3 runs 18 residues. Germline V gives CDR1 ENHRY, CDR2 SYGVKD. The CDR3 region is CAISESAENTYDSYEQYF. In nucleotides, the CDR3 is TGTGCCATCAGTGAGTCTGCGGAAAACACTTACGACTCCTACGAGCAGTACTTC.

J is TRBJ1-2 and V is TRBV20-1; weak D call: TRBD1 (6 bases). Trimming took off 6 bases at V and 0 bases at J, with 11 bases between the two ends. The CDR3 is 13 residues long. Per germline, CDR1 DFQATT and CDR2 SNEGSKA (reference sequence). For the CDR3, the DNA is TGCAGTGCCCCGACAGGTTCTAACTATGGCTACACCTTC. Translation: CSAPTGSNYGYTF.

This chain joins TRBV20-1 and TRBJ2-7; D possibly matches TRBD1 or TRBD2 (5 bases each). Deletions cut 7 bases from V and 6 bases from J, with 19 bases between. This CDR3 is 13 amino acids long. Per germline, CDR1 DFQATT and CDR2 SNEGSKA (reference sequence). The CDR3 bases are TGCAGTGTAGGGGTGCAGGGAGTGGGCGAGCAGTACTTC. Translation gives CSVGVQGVGEQYF.

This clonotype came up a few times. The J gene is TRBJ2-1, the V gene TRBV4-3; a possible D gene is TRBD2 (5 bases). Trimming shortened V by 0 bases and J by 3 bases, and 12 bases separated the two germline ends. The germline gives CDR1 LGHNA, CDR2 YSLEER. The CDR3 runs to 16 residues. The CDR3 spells CASSQDLSGGYNEQFF. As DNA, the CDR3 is TGCGCCAGCAGCCAAGATCTCAGCGGAGGCTACAATGAGCAGTTCTTC.

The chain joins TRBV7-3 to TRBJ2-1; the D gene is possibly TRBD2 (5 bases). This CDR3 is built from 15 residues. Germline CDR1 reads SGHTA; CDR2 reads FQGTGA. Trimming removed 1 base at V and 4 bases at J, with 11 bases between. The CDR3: CASSLIGGPYNEQFF. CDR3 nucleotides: TGTGCCAGCAGCTTAATCGGAGGCCCGTACAATGAGCAGTTCTTC.

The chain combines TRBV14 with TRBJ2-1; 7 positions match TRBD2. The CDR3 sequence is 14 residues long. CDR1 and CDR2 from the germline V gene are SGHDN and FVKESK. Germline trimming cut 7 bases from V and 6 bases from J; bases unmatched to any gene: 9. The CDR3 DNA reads TGTGCCAGCAACATGGGCGGGAGAATCAATGAGCAGTTCTTC. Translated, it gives CASNMGGRINEQFF.

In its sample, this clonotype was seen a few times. The CDR3 nucleotides are TGTGCCAGCAGTTACCAAGCGGAGACGAACACCGGGGAGCTGTTTTTT. It encodes CASSYQAETNTGELFF. The rearrangement joins TRBV6-5 to TRBJ2-2, with D maybe TRBD2 (5 bases). The germline V gene encodes CDR1 MNHEY and CDR2 SVGAGI. Trimming shortened V by 2 bases and J by 0 bases, and 10 bases separated the two germline ends. The CDR3 has 16 amino acids.

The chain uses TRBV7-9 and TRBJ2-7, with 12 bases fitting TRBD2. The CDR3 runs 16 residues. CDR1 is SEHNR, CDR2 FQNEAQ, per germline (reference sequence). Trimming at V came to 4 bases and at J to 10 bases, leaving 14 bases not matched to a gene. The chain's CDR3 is CASSSLGGLAGITQYF. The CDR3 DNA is TGTGCCAGCAGCTCCCTTGGTGGACTAGCGGGGATTACTCAGTACTTC.

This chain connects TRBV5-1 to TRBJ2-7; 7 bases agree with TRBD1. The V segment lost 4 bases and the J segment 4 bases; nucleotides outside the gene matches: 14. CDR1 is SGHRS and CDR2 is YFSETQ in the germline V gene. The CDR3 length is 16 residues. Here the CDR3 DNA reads TGCGCCAGCAGCCCCTTGTGGGGACAGTCCCTATACGAGCAGTACTTC. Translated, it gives CASSPLWGQSLYEQYF.

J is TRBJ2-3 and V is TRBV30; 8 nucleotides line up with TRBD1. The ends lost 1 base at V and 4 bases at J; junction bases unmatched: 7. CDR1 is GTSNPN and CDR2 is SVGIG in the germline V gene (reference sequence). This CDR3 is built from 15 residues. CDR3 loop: CAWSALGQGADTQYF. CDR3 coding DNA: TGTGCCTGGAGTGCACTAGGACAGGGCGCAGATACGCAGTATTTT.

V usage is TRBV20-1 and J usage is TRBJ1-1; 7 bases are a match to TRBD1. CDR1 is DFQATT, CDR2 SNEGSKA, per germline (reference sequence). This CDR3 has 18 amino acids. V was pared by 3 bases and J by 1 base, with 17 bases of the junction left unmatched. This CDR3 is CSARDRDRGPLRNTEAFF. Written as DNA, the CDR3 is TGCAGTGCTAGGGACCGGGACAGAGGGCCCTTGAGGAACACTGAAGCTTTCTTT.

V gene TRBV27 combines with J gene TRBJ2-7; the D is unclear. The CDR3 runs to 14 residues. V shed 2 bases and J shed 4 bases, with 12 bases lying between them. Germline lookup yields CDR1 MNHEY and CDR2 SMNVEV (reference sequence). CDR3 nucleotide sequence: TGTGCCAGCAGTTTAAGCGACAATCCTTACGAGCAGTACTTC. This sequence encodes CASSLSDNPYEQYF.

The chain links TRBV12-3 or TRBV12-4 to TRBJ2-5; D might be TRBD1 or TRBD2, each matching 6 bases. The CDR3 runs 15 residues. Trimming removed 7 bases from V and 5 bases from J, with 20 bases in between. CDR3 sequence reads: CASTEGGGGSETQYF. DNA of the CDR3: TGTGCCAGCACCGAAGGAGGAGGGGGTAGCGAGACCCAGTACTTC.

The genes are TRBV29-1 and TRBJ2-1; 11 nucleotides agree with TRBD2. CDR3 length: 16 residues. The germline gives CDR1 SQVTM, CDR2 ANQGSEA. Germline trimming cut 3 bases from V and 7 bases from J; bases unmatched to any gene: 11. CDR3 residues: CSVDGEHSGGANEQFF. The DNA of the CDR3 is TGCAGCGTTGATGGGGAACATAGCGGGGGGGCAAATGAGCAGTTCTTC.

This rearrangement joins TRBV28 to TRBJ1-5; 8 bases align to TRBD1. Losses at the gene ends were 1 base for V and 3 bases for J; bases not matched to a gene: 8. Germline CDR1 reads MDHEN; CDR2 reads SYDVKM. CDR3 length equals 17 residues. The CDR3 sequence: CASSLFRRTGLNQPQHF. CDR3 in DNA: TGTGCCAGCAGTTTATTCCGCCGGACAGGGCTCAATCAGCCCCAGCATTTT.

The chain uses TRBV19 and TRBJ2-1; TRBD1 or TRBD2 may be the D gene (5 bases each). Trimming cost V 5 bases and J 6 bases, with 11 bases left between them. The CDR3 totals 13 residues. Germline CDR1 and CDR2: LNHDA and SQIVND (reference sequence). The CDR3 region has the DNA TGTGCCAGTAGTGACGGGGCCCTCAATGAGCAGTTCTTC. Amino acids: CASSDGALNEQFF.

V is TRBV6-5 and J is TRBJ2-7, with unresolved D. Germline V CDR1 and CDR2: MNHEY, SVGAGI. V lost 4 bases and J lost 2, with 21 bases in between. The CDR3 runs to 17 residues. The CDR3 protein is CASSSPTSAGLTYEQYF. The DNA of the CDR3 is TGTGCCAGCAGTTCACCCACGTCAGCAGGTCTCACCTACGAGCAGTACTTC.

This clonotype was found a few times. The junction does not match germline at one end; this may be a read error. CDR3 protein: CASSLVGASYEQYF. The CDR3 DNA is TGTGCCAGCAGTTTAGTTGGAGCTTCCTACGAGCAGTACTTC. V usage is TRBV7-9 and J usage is TRBJ2-7; D ambiguous. The CDR3 runs to 14 residues. Looked up from germline, CDR1 is SEHNR and CDR2 is FQNEAQ (reference sequence).

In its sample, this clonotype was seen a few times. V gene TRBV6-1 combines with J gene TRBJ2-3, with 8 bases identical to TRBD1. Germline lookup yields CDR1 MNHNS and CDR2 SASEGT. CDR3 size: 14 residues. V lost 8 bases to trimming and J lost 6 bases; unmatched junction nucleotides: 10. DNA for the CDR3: TGTGCCAGCGGACGGGGGACAGGCGGGGATACGCAGTATTTT. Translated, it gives CASGRGTGGDTQYF.

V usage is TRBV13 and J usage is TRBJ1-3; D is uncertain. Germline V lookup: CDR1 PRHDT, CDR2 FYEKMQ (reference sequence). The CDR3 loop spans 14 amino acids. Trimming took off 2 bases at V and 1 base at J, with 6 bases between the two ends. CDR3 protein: CASSLLASGNTIYF. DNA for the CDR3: TGTGCCAGCAGCTTATTGGCTTCTGGAAACACCATATATTTT. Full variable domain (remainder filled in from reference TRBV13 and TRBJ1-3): AAGVIQSPRHLIKEKRETATLKCYPIPRHDTVYWYQQGPGQDPQFLISFYEKMQSDKGSIPDRFSAQQFSDYHSELNMSSLELGDSALYFCASSLLASGNTIYFGEGSWLTVV.

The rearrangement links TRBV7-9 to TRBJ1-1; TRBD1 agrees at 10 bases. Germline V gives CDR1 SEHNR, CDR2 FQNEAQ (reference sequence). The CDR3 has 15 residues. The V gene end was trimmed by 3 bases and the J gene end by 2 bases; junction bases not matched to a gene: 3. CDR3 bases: TGTGCCAGCAGCTTGTGGGACAGGGGAAACACTGAAGCTTTCTTT. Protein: CASSLWDRGNTEAFF. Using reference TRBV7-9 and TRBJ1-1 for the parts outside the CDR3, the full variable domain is DTGVSQNPRHKITKRGQNVTFRCDPISEHNRLYWYRQTLGQGPEFLTYFQNEAQLEKSRLLSDRFSAERPKGSFSTLEIQRTEQGDSAMYLCASSLWDRGNTEAFFGQGTRLTVV.

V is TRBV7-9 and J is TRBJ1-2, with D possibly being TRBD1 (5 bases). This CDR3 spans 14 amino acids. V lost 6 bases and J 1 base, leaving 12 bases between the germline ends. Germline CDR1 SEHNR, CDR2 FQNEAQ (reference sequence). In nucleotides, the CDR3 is TGTGCCAGCAGGTCCGGGACCGTTAACTATGGCTACACCTTC. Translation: CASRSGTVNYGYTF.